Listed below are T cell receptor beta chains from one sample, sequenced in a study of blood T cell repertoires in COVID-19. This table comes from immunoSEQ multiplex PCR, and its TCRdb copy is limited to in-frame clones, with some not included. The sample includes about 260,000 clones, around 80% of them seen just once. The sequenced sample was PBMCs or T cells enriched from blood (not recorded which). The receptors come from a man younger than 45 with acute COVID-19. CDR3s include the opening cysteine and the closing phenylalanine or tryptophan. The D gene is left open where the match is weak. The listing skips clone size in some rows; elsewhere it reads once, few, many or a size class.

TRBJ1-2 NA TRBV19 NA CASRQDVPNGYTF TGTGCCTCCCGACAGGATGTCCCCAATGGCTACACCTTC
TRBJ1-5 NA TRBV10-3 NA CAISVQGGPQHF TGTGCCATCAGTGTACAGGGCGGGCCCCAGCATTTT
TRBJ2-2 TRBD2 TRBV15 NA CATSSVGGSSGELFF TGTGCCACCAGCAGTGTCGGCGGGAGTAGCGGGGAGCTGTTTTTT
TRBJ2-3 NA TRBV9 NA CASSVSGDTDTQYF TGTGCCAGCAGCGTTAGCGGAGACACAGATACGCAGTATTTT
TRBJ1-5 NA TRBV24-1 NA CATSESGRRDQPQHF TGTGCCACCAGTGAGTCGGGTCGTAGAGACCAGCCCCAGCATTTT
TRBJ1-6 TRBD1 TRBV27 NA CASSYGQGFNSPLHF TGTGCCAGCAGTTACGGACAGGGTTTTAATTCACCCCTCCACTTT
TRBJ2-1 TRBD1 TRBV5-1 NA CASSLVTGVSYNEQFF TGCGCCAGCAGCTTAGTAACAGGGGTTTCCTACAATGAGCAGTTCTTC
TRBJ1-1 TRBD1 TRBV14 NA CASSPTTGGGGEAFF TGTGCCAGCAGCCCCACAACAGGGGGCGGAGGTGAAGCTTTCTTT
TRBJ2-3 NA TRBV6-5 NA CASGSGTDTQYF TGTGCCAGCGGTTCGGGCACAGATACGCAGTATTTT
TRBJ1-5 NA TRBV14 few CASSQDTSGPQHF TGTGCCAGCAGCCAAGACACCTCGGGGCCCCAGCATTTT
TRBJ2-2 NA TRBV7-3 NA CASTSTGTGELFF TGTGCCAGCACCAGCACGGGGACCGGGGAGCTGTTTTTT
TRBJ2-1 TRBD2 TRBV11-2 NA CASSLEGTSGGVAHDEQFF TGTGCCAGCAGCTTAGAAGGGACTAGCGGGGGGGTTGCGCACGATGAGCAGTTCTTC
TRBJ1-4 NA TRBV12-5 NA CASGDLLGAGKLFF TGTGCTAGTGGAGATTTATTGGGCGCGGGGAAACTGTTTTTT
TRBJ2-2 TRBD1 TRBV7-9 NA CASRTGANTGELFF TGTGCCAGCAGGACAGGGGCGAACACCGGGGAGCTGTTTTTT
TRBJ1-4 NA TRBV9 NA CASSGPRESTAEKLFF TGTGCCAGCAGCGGTCCCCGGGAGTCGACAGCTGAAAAACTGTTTTTT
TRBJ2-2 TRBD2 TRBV28 NA CASSPPPAAARGANTGELFF TGTGCCAGCAGTCCGCCACCAGCAGCCGCGCGGGGGGCGAACACCGGGGAGCTGTTTTTT
TRBJ2-1 TRBD1 TRBV4-2 NA CASSQDPRTGVHEQFF TGTGCCAGCAGCCAAGATCCCAGGACAGGTGTTCATGAGCAGTTCTTC
TRBJ1-2 TRBD1 TRBV5-1 NA CASKGARGYTF TGTGCCAGCAAGGGGGCGCGTGGCTACACCTTC
TRBJ2-5 TRBD1 TRBV5-6 NA CASSSLDRIQETQYF TGTGCCAGCAGCTCCTTGGACAGGATCCAAGAGACCCAGTACTTC
TRBJ1-2 TRBD1 TRBV28 once CASTRAGTAYGYTF TGTGCCAGCACCAGAGCCGGGACAGCCTATGGCTACACCTTC
TRBJ2-2 NA TRBV6-4 NA CASSVELLTGELFF TGTGCCAGCAGTGTAGAACTCCTCACCGGGGAGCTGTTTTTT
TRBJ1-6 NA TRBV5-8 NA CASSFRGDSPLHF TGTGCCAGCAGCTTCAGGGGTGATTCACCCCTCCACTTT
TRBJ2-3 NA TRBV29-1 NA CSVEGSGSHTQYF TGCAGCGTTGAAGGGAGTGGCTCTCATACGCAGTATTTT
TRBJ1-5 NA TRBV24-1 few CATSGVGNQPQHF TGTGCCACCAGCGGGGTCGGCAATCAGCCCCAGCATTTT
TRBJ1-1 TRBD1 TRBV24-1 NA CATSDTQGVGTEAFF TGTGCCACCAGTGATACACAGGGGGTAGGCACTGAAGCTTTCTTT
TRBJ2-2 NA TRBV7-9 NA CASSLVLNTGELFF TGTGCCAGCAGCTTAGTCCTGAACACCGGGGAGCTGTTTTTT
TRBJ2-2 TRBD1 TRBV14 few CASSPPGQGIPGELFF TGTGCCAGCAGCCCTCCGGGACAGGGGATCCCCGGGGAGCTGTTTTTT
TRBJ2-1 TRBD1 TRBV29-1 once CSGTGGNEQFF TGCAGCGGGACAGGGGGCAATGAGCAGTTCTTC